This T cell receptor beta chain comes out of a study of shared T cell receptors in the human thymus. Germline V gene lookup returns CDR1 SGHRS and CDR2 YFSETQ. V lost 4 bases and J lost 3; bases outside the gene matches: 16. The CDR3 runs 19 residues. Generated by immunoSEQ multiplex PCR, the TCRdb table keeps only in-frame clones and is missing some. The sample consists of some 400,000 clones, around 95% of them appearing once. Material for sequencing was thymocytes. The V gene is TRBV5-1, the J gene TRBJ2-1; 10 bases line up with TRBD2. The sequence was obtained from a human donor. This CDR3 is CASSPLPDSGRGFYNEQFF. CDR3 DNA: TGCGCCAGCAGCCCTCTCCCCGACAGCGGGAGGGGTTTCTACAATGAGCAGTTCTTC.